This passage covers 2 T cell receptor beta chains from one sample sequenced in a study of beta chain features in type 1 diabetes. TCRB transcripts that were expressed got sequenced, as all of the isolated RNA had been reverse transcribed. Sequencing used immunoSEQ multiplex PCR; TCRdb keeps in-frame clones, though not all of them. The data contain under 500,000 clones, about 29% of them singletons. The sequenced sample consisted of naive CD4+ T cells from blood. The receptors were gathered from a young man in good health.

This clone was observed a few times. The V call is TRBV4-2, the J call TRBJ1-2, with D uncertain. The germline V gene encodes CDR1 LGHNA and CDR2 YNFKEQ. The CDR3 has 14 amino acids. V was pared by 1 base and J by 4 bases, with 10 bases between. Here the CDR3 DNA reads TGTGCCAGCAGCCAAGCTACGCTCCCCTATGGCTACACCTTC. Residues: CASSQATLPYGYTF.

This clone was seen a handful of times. Other nucleotide sequences from this sample produce the same CDR3. The chain uses TRBV29-1 and TRBJ2-6, with D unclear. V shed 6 bases and J shed 0 bases, with 6 bases lying between them. Germline lookup yields CDR1 SQVTM and CDR2 ANQGSEA. CDR3 size: 13 residues. The CDR3: CSVYISGANVLTF. The CDR3 nucleotides are TGCAGCGTCTACATCTCTGGGGCCAACGTCCTGACTTTC.